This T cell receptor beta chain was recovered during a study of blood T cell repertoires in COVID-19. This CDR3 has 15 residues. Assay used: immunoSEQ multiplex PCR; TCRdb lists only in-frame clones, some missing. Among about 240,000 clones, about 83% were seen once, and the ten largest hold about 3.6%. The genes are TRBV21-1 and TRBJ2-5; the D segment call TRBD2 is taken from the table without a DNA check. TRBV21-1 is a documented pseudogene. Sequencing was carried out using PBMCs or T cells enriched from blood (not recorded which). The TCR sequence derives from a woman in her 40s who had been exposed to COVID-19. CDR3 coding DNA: TGTGCCAGCAGTCGAGAGAACAGTACGGGGGAGACCCAGTACTTC. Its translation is CASSRENSTGETQYF.